The 19 T cell receptor beta chains given below trace back to one sample, sequenced in a study of graft-versus-host responses after intestinal transplantation. Their cognate antigens are unknown. Clones were sequenced by immunoSEQ multiplex PCR, and TCRdb holds only the in-frame ones, with some missing. The table shows 85,000 to 90,000 clones, with roughly 87% occurring only once. The sample here was unstimulated CD8+ T cells sorted from spleen or lymph node cells, taken before intestinal transplant. These receptors were collected from a human donor who received an intestinal transplant.

The V gene is TRBV9, the J gene TRBJ2-7; 8 bases are shared with TRBD1. This CDR3 is 15 amino acids long. Germline V CDR1 and CDR2: SGDLS, YYNGEE. With 4 bases clipped from V and 5 bases from J, the junction kept 11 bases outside the gene matches. The CDR3 region is CASSSQDRAVNEQYF. The CDR3 nucleotides are TGTGCCAGCAGCTCCCAGGACAGGGCCGTCAACGAGCAGTACTTC.

The chain has TRBV21-1 and TRBJ2-1; the table's D call, TRBD2, was not checked against the DNA. TRBV21-1 is given as a pseudogene. The CDR3 covers 17 residues. Written as DNA, the CDR3 is TGTGCCAGCAGCAAAGAGGTTAGCGGGAACTCCTACAATGAGCAGTTCTTC. Translated, it gives CASSKEVSGNSYNEQFF.

V is TRBV28 and J is TRBJ1-4; tentative D call: TRBD1 (6 bases). Germline CDR1 MDHEN, CDR2 SYDVKM. V was shortened by 2 bases and J by 8 bases, with 18 bases between the two germline ends. The CDR3 length is 16 residues. The CDR3 DNA follows: TGTGCCAGCAGTTTAATATTCCGGGGGGCGGAAGAAAAACTGTTTTTT. Its translation: CASSLIFRGAEEKLFF.

The CDR3 nucleotides are TGCGCCAGCAGCTTAGCGGAAGCGCGATTCGCTGAAGCTTTCTTT. Translated: CASSLAEARFAEAFF. V gene TRBV5-1 combines with J gene TRBJ1-1; D unresolved. V lost 2 bases to trimming and J lost 6 bases, with 17 bases between them. The germline V gene encodes CDR1 SGHRS and CDR2 YFSETQ. CDR3 size: 15 residues.

V and J are TRBV7-9 and TRBJ2-1; a weak D match, TRBD1 (6 bases). The ends were cut back, 7 bases at V and 15 bases at J, with 22 bases in the middle. The CDR3 spans 13 residues. From germline, CDR1 is SEHNR and CDR2 FQNEAQ (reference sequence). The CDR3 loop is CASTRSGYRAAFF. The DNA for the CDR3 is TGTGCCAGCACCCGAAGCGGTTACAGGGCTGCGTTCTTC.

V gene TRBV19 combines with J gene TRBJ2-7; unclear D gene. Between the trimmed V and J ends, which lost 1 base and 0 bases, there was a span of 7 bases. CDR1 and CDR2 from the germline V gene are LNHDA and SQIVND (reference sequence). This CDR3 is built from 14 residues. The CDR3 DNA follows: TGTGCCAGTAGTATAGTCCCAGGCTCCTACGAGCAGTACTTC. Its protein is CASSIVPGSYEQYF.

This sequence joins TRBV2 and TRBJ1-5; no firm D call. The CDR3 has 11 amino acids. In germline, CDR1 is SNHLY, CDR2 FYNNEI. Trimming pared 6 bases from V and 5 bases from J, leaving 5 bases between. CDR3 amino acids: CASSADQPQHF. The CDR3 DNA reads TGTGCCAGCAGCGCCGATCAGCCCCAGCATTTT.

This clone is judged medium-sized. The chain uses TRBV21-1 and TRBJ1-1. TRBV21-1 is described as a pseudogene. This CDR3 region has 17 residues. CDR3 bases: TGTGCCAGCAGCAAAGCTAACCCGGGCCATCGGTACACTGAAGCTTTCTTT. Protein: CASSKANPGHRYTEAFF.

The V and J genes are TRBV4-1 and TRBJ1-2; no clear D. V was shortened by 1 base and J by 14 bases, with 17 bases between the two germline ends. CDR1 MGHRA and CDR2 YSYEKL come from the germline V gene. This CDR3 spans 13 amino acids. The CDR3 is CASSQGIGPPYTF. The CDR3 DNA follows: TGCGCCAGCAGCCAAGGGATCGGGCCCCCTTATACCTTC.

The V and J genes are TRBV6-5 and TRBJ1-1, with D tentatively TRBD1 (5 bases). The CDR3 is made up of 14 amino acids. Per the germline V gene, CDR1 is MNHEY and CDR2 is SVGAGI. Trimming took off 0 bases at V and 4 bases at J, with 9 bases between the two ends. CDR3 region: CASSYSGGSTEAFF. The CDR3 DNA reads as TGTGCCAGCAGTTACTCCGGGGGGAGCACTGAAGCTTTCTTT.

This rearrangement joins TRBV11-2 to TRBJ2-1; 8 positions agree with TRBD2. The V gene end was trimmed by 2 bases and the J gene end by 8 bases; junction bases not matched to a gene: 11. The V gene's germline CDR1 is SGHAT and CDR2 FQNNGV. The CDR3 sequence is 16 residues long. The CDR3, as DNA: TGTGCCAGCAGCTTACTCGAAAGCGGGAGTAAGGATGAGCAGTTCTTC. This sequence encodes CASSLLESGSKDEQFF.

This clone occurred once. Germline is not matched at one junction end, which may reflect a read error. The chain has TRBV7-7 and TRBJ2-1; 10 bases are shared with TRBD1. The germline gives CDR1 SSHAT, CDR2 FNYEAQ (reference sequence). The CDR3 length is 15 residues. In DNA form, the CDR3 reads TGTGCTAGCAGCTCTGGGACAGGGGCGGACAATGAGCAGTTCTTC. It specifies CASSSGTGADNEQFF.

The gene calls are TRBV5-1 and TRBJ2-3; the match to TRBD2 covers 10 bases. Germline V CDR1 and CDR2: SGHRS, YFSETQ. V lost 4 bases, J lost 0 bases, and 14 bases stayed unmatched. The CDR3 spans 19 residues. This chain's CDR3 is CASSHLTSGEPSSTDTQYF. The CDR3 nucleotides are TGCGCCAGCAGCCACCTAACTAGCGGGGAACCTTCTAGCACAGATACGCAGTATTTT.

The genes are TRBV7-3 and TRBJ1-2; tentative D call: TRBD1 (6 bases). Trimming shortened V by 11 bases and J by 2 bases, and 18 bases separated the two germline ends. The CDR3 is 14 residues long. Germline CDR1 and CDR2: SGHTA and FQGTGA. In DNA form, the CDR3 reads TGTGCCCGGGGGAGGACCAGGGGCAACTATGGCTACACCTTC. Translated, it gives CARGRTRGNYGYTF.

V and J are TRBV27 and TRBJ1-1; D is undetermined. The CDR3 consists of 13 residues. Trimming left V 2 bases short and J 0 bases short, with 4 bases between. Germline CDR1 reads MNHEY; CDR2 reads SMNVEV (reference sequence). The CDR3 sequence is CASSLTVNTEAFF. CDR3 nucleotides: TGTGCCAGCAGTTTAACAGTGAACACTGAAGCTTTCTTT.

The chain has TRBV15 and TRBJ2-7; 10 nucleotides align to TRBD2. V lost 3 bases to trimming and J lost 1 base; unmatched junction nucleotides: 6. CDR3 length equals 16 residues. The V gene's germline CDR1 is LNHNV and CDR2 YYDKDF (reference sequence). DNA of the CDR3: TGTGCCACCAGCAGCCTGACTAGCGGGCCTTCCTACGAGCAGTACTTC. Amino acid sequence: CATSSLTSGPSYEQYF.

For the CDR3, the DNA is TGCGCCAGCAGCCAGACAGGGACAGGGGGCTGGGAGCAGTTCTTC. Protein: CASSQTGTGGWEQFF. The chain has TRBV4-1 and TRBJ2-1; 12 nucleotides align to TRBD1. CDR3 size: 15 residues. Germline-derived CDR1 and CDR2 are MGHRA and YSYEKL. V lost 3 bases to trimming and J lost 10 bases; unmatched junction nucleotides: 7.

This chain connects TRBV7-3 to TRBJ1-2; D might be TRBD1 (5 bases). CDR1 is SGHTA and CDR2 is FQGTGA in the germline V gene. Trimming removed 6 bases at V and 6 bases at J, with 17 bases between. CDR3 length: 14 amino acids. CDR3 sequence: CASSPTKTANGYTF. Here the CDR3 DNA reads TGTGCCAGCAGTCCGACGAAGACAGCAAATGGCTACACCTTC.

A few counts support this clone. The gene calls are TRBV2 and TRBJ2-7, with TRBD2 matching 7 bases. In germline, CDR1 is SNHLY, CDR2 FYNNEI. This CDR3 has 13 residues. V gave up 11 bases and J gave up 4 bases; unmatched junction bases: 11. The CDR3, as DNA: TGTGCCTCCCCTCCGCGGACTAGATACGAGCAGTACTTC. As protein: CASPPRTRYEQYF.